The rows below give T cell receptor beta chains drawn from one sample of a study of blood T cell repertoires in COVID-19. Assay used: immunoSEQ multiplex PCR; TCRdb lists only in-frame clones, some missing. The repertoire consists of 95,000 to 150,000 clones, with 80% to 90% occurring once and the leading ten covering about 5.4%. The sequenced sample was peripheral blood. The receptors were sampled from a man at least 80 years old with active or convalescent COVID-19. The CDR3 runs from the conserved cysteine through the conserved F or W. A D gene is named only where the DNA matches it firmly. Size is omitted from some rows. Given values are once, few, many or a class for expanded clones.

cdr3_length,v_call,j_call,d_call,clone_size,cdr3_aa,cdr3_nt
15,TRBV4-3,TRBJ1-2,TRBD1,-,CASSGTGLANYGYTF,TGCGCCAGCAGCGGGACAGGATTAGCTAACTATGGCTACACCTTC
12,TRBV6-5,TRBJ2-3,-,-,CASRGETDTQYF,TGTGCCAGCAGGGGAGAAACAGATACGCAGTATTTT
14,TRBV9,TRBJ2-5,-,-,CASSVHGGQETQYF,TGTGCCAGCAGCGTACATGGAGGCCAAGAGACCCAGTACTTC
15,TRBV6-5,TRBJ1-2,-,-,CASSYSGGVGVGYTF,TGTGCCAGCAGTTACTCAGGGGGAGTTGGGGTTGGCTACACCTTC
15,TRBV7-6,TRBJ1-2,-,-,CASSLELEGANGYTF,TGTGCCAGCAGCTTAGAGTTAGAGGGCGCGAATGGCTACACCTTC
18,TRBV28,TRBJ2-7,-,many,CASSRSQIVGTLGYEQYF,TGTGCCAGCAGCCGATCCCAGATAGTAGGGACACTCGGCTACGAGCAGTACTTC
14,TRBV10-3,TRBJ1-3,TRBD1,-,CAMSGGLAGNTIYF,TGTGCCATGTCAGGGGGCCTAGCTGGAAACACCATATATTTT
11,TRBV2,TRBJ1-1,-,-,CASSETGEAFF,TGTGCCAGCAGTGAGACGGGTGAAGCTTTCTTT
14,TRBV11-2,TRBJ2-2,-,-,CASSYFRDTGELFF,TGTGCCAGCAGCTACTTCCGAGACACCGGGGAGCTGTTTTTT
16,TRBV18,TRBJ2-1,TRBD2,-,CASSPRTSGGNNEQFF,TGTGCCAGCTCACCCCGGACTAGCGGGGGTAACAATGAGCAGTTCTTC
12,TRBV28,TRBJ1-1,TRBD1,-,CASRRQGTEAFF,TGTGCCAGCAGACGACAGGGGACTGAAGCTTTCTTT
14,TRBV7-9,TRBJ1-3,TRBD1,-,CASSSDRAGNTIYF,TGTGCCAGCAGCTCGGACAGGGCTGGAAACACCATATATTTT
14,TRBV27,TRBJ1-4,-,many,CASSSNREGEKLFF,TGTGCCAGCAGTTCCAACAGGGAGGGTGAAAAACTGTTTTTT
16,TRBV18,TRBJ1-4,TRBD1,-,CASSPAGQGAGEKLFF,TGTGCCAGCTCACCAGCAGGACAGGGGGCAGGTGAAAAACTGTTTTTT
15,TRBV4-3,TRBJ1-5,TRBD1,few,CASSRSGQANQPQHF,TGCGCCAGCAGCCGCTCGGGACAGGCGAATCAGCCCCAGCATTTT